These T cell receptor beta chains were read from a single sample in a study of T cells in Graves' hyperthyroidism and ophthalmopathy. TCRdb independently ran MiXCR on the multiplex PCR reads; one entry per CDR3 protein. The sample contains hundreds of thousands of distinct CDR3 sequences, about 15% of which appear only once. The sequencing sample was made of blood. The receptor set was obtained from a young woman with Graves' hyperthyroidism. Each CDR3 is given with its conserved first and last residue. Fields, in order: CDR3 length, J gene, clone size, V gene, D gene, CDR3 protein, CDR3 DNA. D genes are given only for firm matches. Rows may omit the clone size; those that give it use once, few, many or a size class.

15	TRBJ1-2	few	TRBV27	TRBD1	CASGTGGPPNYGYTF	TGTGCCAGCGGGACAGGGGGCCCTCCTAACTATGGCTACACCTTC
18	TRBJ2-1	many	TRBV25-1	-	CASSELPSGWSSYNEQFF	TGTGCCAGCAGTGAACTACCAAGTGGGTGGAGCTCCTACAATGAGCAGTTCTTC
17	TRBJ2-1	few	TRBV19	TRBD1	CASSIAGTGISYNEQFF	TGTGCCAGTAGTATAGCCGGGACAGGGATCTCCTACAATGAGCAGTTCTTC
12	TRBJ1-1	few	TRBV28	-	CATTTVNTEAFF	TGTGCCACCACGACAGTGAACACTGAAGCTTTCTTT
11	TRBJ2-5	many	TRBV6-2/TRBV6-3	-	CASRTGETQYF	TGTGCCAGCAGGACTGGAGAGACCCAGTACTTC
12	TRBJ2-7	-	TRBV29-1	-	CSVVTGAYEQYF	TGCAGCGTTGTCACGGGAGCCTACGAGCAGTACTTC
14	TRBJ2-1	few	TRBV27	TRBD2	CASSLITSGNEQFF	TGTGCCAGCAGTTTAATAACTAGCGGCAATGAGCAGTTCTTC
13	TRBJ2-3	few	TRBV5-1	TRBD1	CASTRDRGDTQYF	TGCGCCAGCACCCGGGACAGGGGAGATACGCAGTATTTT
13	TRBJ2-7	-	TRBV27	-	CASGLSVKDEQYF	TGTGCCAGCGGCCTTTCTGTTAAGGACGAGCAGTACTTC
18	TRBJ2-6	-	TRBV2	-	CASSSAGTALEGANVLTF	TGTGCCAGCAGTTCCGCCGGGACTGCTTTAGAAGGGGCCAACGTCCTGACTTTC
17	TRBJ1-5	many	TRBV3-1	TRBD1	CASSLDDRAGNNQPQHF	TGTGCCAGCAGCCTTGACGACAGGGCGGGGAACAATCAGCCCCAGCATTTT
15	TRBJ2-6	few	TRBV6-1	-	CASSEDSSGANVLTF	TGTGCCAGCAGTGAGGACAGCTCTGGGGCCAACGTCCTGACTTTC
15	TRBJ2-5	many	TRBV4-1	-	CASSQPMEYQETQYF	TGCGCCAGCAGCCAGCCTATGGAGTACCAAGAGACCCAGTACTTC